These 26 T cell receptor beta chains share one sample of origin, sequenced in a study of blood T cell repertoires in COVID-19. TCRdb keeps only in-frame clones here, not all; method: immunoSEQ multiplex PCR. The repertoire consists of approximately 160,000 clones, with less than 90% occurring once and the leading ten covering 3.5% to 5%. Sequencing used PBMCs or T cells enriched from blood (not recorded which). Receptor source: a woman between 45 and 60 years old who had recovered from COVID-19.

The V gene is TRBV24-1, the J gene TRBJ2-5; TRBD2 is a possible D gene (5 bases). From germline, CDR1 is KGHDR and CDR2 SFDVKD. This CDR3 spans 15 amino acids. Trimming shortened V by 3 bases and J by 0 bases, and 10 bases separated the two germline ends. The DNA of the CDR3 is TGTGCCACCAGTGATCCCCGGGGAAACCAAGAGACCCAGTACTTC. It encodes CATSDPRGNQETQYF.

The gene calls are TRBV13 and TRBJ1-1; 9 bases map to TRBD1. CDR3 size: 15 residues. J gave up 0 bases and V 5 bases, and 4 bases lay outside the gene matches. CDR1 is PRHDT and CDR2 is FYEKMQ in the germline V gene (reference sequence). CDR3 nucleotide sequence: TGTGCCAGCAGCACCCGGACAGGGGTGAACACTGAAGCTTTCTTT. Its protein product is CASSTRTGVNTEAFF.

The chain is built from TRBV27 and TRBJ1-1; perhaps TRBD1 as D (5 bases). Germline V gene data show CDR1 as MNHEY and CDR2 as SMNVEV (reference sequence). Trimming took off 7 bases at V and 0 bases at J, with 15 bases between the two ends. The CDR3 runs 15 residues. The CDR3 loop is CASTSKGALNTEAFF. CDR3 nucleotide sequence: TGTGCCAGCACCTCAAAAGGGGCCTTGAACACTGAAGCTTTCTTT.

A note on this clone: Mismatch with germline at one junction end may stem from a read error. The chain is built from TRBV19 and TRBJ2-5; possibly TRBD2 for D (5 bases). The CDR3 contains 12 residues. Germline lookup yields CDR1 LNHDA and CDR2 SQIVND (reference sequence). The CDR3: CASSMGERNLNF. The CDR3 nucleotides are TGTGCCAGTAGTATGGGAGAGCGGAACCTTAACTTC.

This sequence joins TRBV27 and TRBJ2-5, with 10 bases that match TRBD2. The V gene's germline CDR1 is MNHEY and CDR2 SMNVEV (reference sequence). V lost 7 bases and J lost 4; bases outside the gene matches: 15. This CDR3 spans 17 amino acids. The CDR3 DNA sequence: TGTGCCAGCAACTCAGGGAGGACTAGCGGAGGGGGAGAGACCCAGTACTTC. Translated, it gives CASNSGRTSGGGETQYF.

Many counts were recorded for this clone. This chain connects TRBV7-8 to TRBJ1-6; TRBD1 matches at 12 bases. The trim removed 2 bases at V and 0 bases at J, leaving 8 bases unmatched. The CDR3 has 20 residues. The germline CDR1 and CDR2 sequences are SGHVS and FQNEAQ. The CDR3 DNA follows: TGTGCCAGCAGCTTAAGAGTAGCGGGACAGGGGGCCTCCTATAATTCACCCCTCCACTTT. The encoded protein is CASSLRVAGQGASYNSPLHF.

The chain couples TRBV27 to TRBJ1-1, with D possibly matching TRBD1 (6 bases). Germline values: CDR1 MNHEY, CDR2 SMNVEV (reference sequence). This CDR3 comprises 17 residues. V was trimmed by 5 bases and J by 4 bases, leaving 23 bases between them. The CDR3 region is CASSGSFRGALATEAFF. CDR3 sequence (DNA): TGTGCCAGCAGTGGGAGTTTCAGGGGCGCCTTGGCCACTGAAGCTTTCTTT.

The gene calls are TRBV5-1 and TRBJ2-5; D is unresolved. There are 15 residues in the CDR3. With 4 bases removed from V and 1 base from J, the gap between germline ends came to 14 bases. Germline assignment: CDR1 SGHRS and CDR2 YFSETQ. In nucleotides, the CDR3 is TGCGCCAGCAGCCTAATCCCAGGCGTCCAAGAGACCCAGTACTTC. Translated: CASSLIPGVQETQYF.

The chain recombines TRBV10-3 with TRBJ2-2, with a weak D call TRBD1 (5 bases). V lost 8 bases and J lost 0, with 13 bases in between. The CDR3 is 15 residues long. CDR1 is ENHRY and CDR2 is SYGVKD in the germline V gene. This CDR3 reads CAIGAGPSNTGELFF. CDR3 sequence (DNA): TGTGCCATCGGGGCAGGGCCCTCGAACACCGGGGAGCTGTTTTTT.

The rearrangement joins TRBV29-1 to TRBJ1-1; 10 nucleotides agree with TRBD1. Germline V lookup: CDR1 SQVTM, CDR2 ANQGSEA. V was pared by 5 bases and J by 5 bases, with 5 bases of the junction left unmatched. The CDR3 spans 13 residues. The CDR3, as DNA: TGCAGCGTTCCGGGACAGGGGAATACTGAAGCTTTCTTT. Its translation is CSVPGQGNTEAFF.

The chain has TRBV7-2 and TRBJ2-1; 9 bases agree with TRBD1. The CDR3 runs to 14 residues. Germline loops: CDR1 SGHTA, CDR2 FQGNSA. Trimming at V came to 0 bases and at J to 10 bases, leaving 4 bases not matched to a gene. This CDR3 reads CASSLAPGTGEQFF. The DNA for the CDR3 is TGTGCCAGCAGCTTAGCTCCGGGGACAGGGGAGCAGTTCTTC.

This chain links TRBV6-5 with TRBJ1-1; D unclear. Trimming left V 7 bases short and J 1 base short, with 7 bases between. Germline lookup yields CDR1 MNHEY and CDR2 SVGAGI. The CDR3 length is 12 residues. CDR3 protein: CASTDSNTEAFF. The CDR3 DNA is TGTGCCAGCACCGACTCGAACACTGAAGCTTTCTTT.

The J gene is TRBJ2-6, the V gene TRBV6-1, with D unresolved. V dropped 0 bases and J dropped 0 bases, with 9 bases sitting between them. Per the germline V gene, CDR1 is MNHNS and CDR2 is SASEGT. The CDR3 is 17 residues long. The CDR3 nucleotides read TGTGCCAGCAGTGAAGCGGCTGCAAGCTCTGGGGCCAACGTCCTGACTTTC. It is translated as CASSEAAASSGANVLTF.

The chain links TRBV5-1 to TRBJ2-3; 7 positions match TRBD2. This CDR3 is built from 15 residues. V trimming: 6 bases; J trimming: 4 bases; junction bases outside the gene matches: 11. CDR1 and CDR2 from the germline V gene are SGHRS and YFSETQ. DNA for the CDR3: TGCGCCAGCAAGGGAGGGCGGACTGGTCCAGATACGCAGTATTTT. This translates into CASKGGRTGPDTQYF.

The genes are TRBV9 and TRBJ2-5; the D gene is possibly TRBD2 (6 bases). V was clipped by 0 bases and J by 3 bases, with 9 bases between them. The germline gives CDR1 SGDLS, CDR2 YYNGEE. This CDR3 contains 14 residues. This CDR3 is CASSVAGGEETQYF. The CDR3 DNA reads TGTGCCAGCAGCGTAGCCGGCGGGGAAGAGACCCAGTACTTC.

In DNA form, the CDR3 reads TGCAGCGCCCTAGGGGGTCAGTACACCGGGGCCAACGTCCTGACTTTC. This sequence encodes CSALGGQYTGANVLTF. The rearrangement uses TRBV29-1 and TRBJ2-6, with a tentative D call TRBD1 (6 bases). The CDR3 consists of 16 residues. The germline V gene encodes CDR1 SQVTM and CDR2 ANQGSEA. Trimming removed 7 bases from V and 4 bases from J, with 20 bases in between.

This rearrangement joins TRBV6-2 or TRBV6-3 to TRBJ2-7; D call uncertain. Germline values: CDR1 MNHEY, CDR2 SVGEGT. The CDR3 consists of 12 residues. V was clipped by 5 bases and J by 3 bases, with 8 bases between them. CDR3 coding DNA: TGTGCCAGCAGTCCCCCCCACTACGAGCAGTACGTC. Its translation: CASSPPHYEQYV.

The genes are TRBV30 and TRBJ2-6; no definite D call. V lost 3 bases and J 0 bases, leaving 15 bases between the germline ends. The germline V gene encodes CDR1 GTSNPN and CDR2 SVGIG (reference sequence). The CDR3 loop spans 17 amino acids. In DNA form, the CDR3 reads TGTGCCTGGAGCCCCAGGTTCCCCCTCTCTGGGGCCAACGTCCTGACTTTC. It translates to CAWSPRFPLSGANVLTF.

The chain has TRBV11-2 and TRBJ1-6; tentative D call: TRBD1 (5 bases). CDR1 and CDR2 (germline): SGHAT, FQNNGV. V shed 4 bases and J shed 8 bases, with 15 bases lying between them. The CDR3 spans 15 residues. CDR3 coding DNA: TGTGCCAGCAGCTCCGACCAGGGAAGGGATTCACCCCTCCACTTT. The encoded protein is CASSSDQGRDSPLHF. The complete variable domain, with remaining parts taken from reference TRBV11-2 and TRBJ1-6, reads EAGVAQSPRYKIIEKRQSVAFWCNPISGHATLYWYQQILGQGPKLLIQFQNNGVVDDSQLPKDRFSAERLKGVDSTLKIQPAKLEDSAVYLCASSSDQGRDSPLHFGNGTRLTVT.

This clone is a singleton in its sample. The chain uses TRBV12-5 and TRBJ2-3, with 9 bases lining up with TRBD2. The V segment lost 4 bases and the J segment 0 bases; nucleotides outside the gene matches: 2. The germline V gene encodes CDR1 LGHNT and CDR2 FRNRAP. The CDR3 runs 15 residues. As DNA, the CDR3 is TGTGCTAGTGGTTGGGCGGGAGGGAGCACAGATACGCAGTATTTT. Translated, it gives CASGWAGGSTDTQYF.

This chain's CDR3 is CASRRTGENTEAFF. DNA for the CDR3: TGTGCCAGCAGGCGGACAGGGGAGAACACTGAAGCTTTCTTT. The V and J genes are TRBV6-4 and TRBJ1-1; 9 bases are shared with TRBD1. The CDR3 totals 14 residues. Trimming removed 6 bases from V and 1 base from J; junction bases left unmatched: 3. Germline CDR1 is MRHNA and CDR2 is SNTAGT.

The chain has TRBV2 and TRBJ1-6, with D tentatively TRBD1 (5 bases). The CDR3 consists of 13 residues. Trimming removed 8 bases at V and 7 bases at J, with 12 bases between. The V gene's germline CDR1 is SNHLY and CDR2 FYNNEI. The CDR3, as DNA: TGTGCCAGCCCGACAGATTTAAATTCACCCCTCCACTTT. Protein sequence: CASPTDLNSPLHF.

This clone appeared once. The chain recombines TRBV7-2 with TRBJ2-3; TRBD2 matches at 10 bases. V lost 8 bases and J lost 4; bases outside the gene matches: 6. The germline gives CDR1 SGHTA, CDR2 FQGNSA. This CDR3 comprises 14 residues. The DNA of the CDR3 is TGTGCCAGCGAAATAGCGGGAGGAGCAGATACGCAGTATTTT. This translates into CASEIAGGADTQYF.

This rearrangement joins TRBV28 to TRBJ2-2; tentatively, D is TRBD1 (6 bases). Germline V CDR1 and CDR2: MDHEN, SYDVKM. V was cut by 10 bases and J by 7 bases, with 16 bases left in between. This CDR3 is 13 amino acids long. The CDR3, as DNA: TGTGCCACCTGGACAGCCTCAGACGGGGAGCTGTTTTTT. Translated: CATWTASDGELFF.

The chain uses TRBV11-3 and TRBJ2-3; D is unclear. Trimming removed 4 bases from V and 3 bases from J, with 11 bases in between. This CDR3 has 14 amino acids. Germline values: CDR1 SGHNT, CDR2 YENEEA. This chain's CDR3 is CASSSQSQTDTQYF. As DNA, the CDR3 is TGTGCCAGCAGCTCCCAATCACAGACAGATACGCAGTATTTT. Drawing the rest from reference TRBV11-3 and TRBJ2-3, the complete variable domain is EAGVVQSPRYKIIEKKQPVAFWCNPISGHNTLYWYLQNLGQGPELLIRYENEEAVDDSQLPKDRFSAERLKGVDSTLKIQPAELGDSAVYLCASSSQSQTDTQYFGPGTRLTVL.

V is TRBV2 and J is TRBJ1-6, with D unresolved. Trimming shortened V by 5 bases and J by 2 bases, and 10 bases separated the two germline ends. This CDR3 has 15 amino acids. Germline lookup yields CDR1 SNHLY and CDR2 FYNNEI. The CDR3 region is CASSTFGTYNSPLHF. The DNA of the CDR3 is TGTGCCAGCAGTACGTTTGGCACCTATAATTCACCCCTCCACTTT.